The following is a T cell receptor beta chain sequence with its context. Its antigen is currently unknown. The source of the sample is a study of CD8 T cells in ankylosing spondylitis. The TCR beta libraries were generated through quantitative 5'-RACE incorporating molecular barcodes. TCRdb passed the 5' RACE reads through MiXCR, listing each CDR3 protein once. The table shows about 540,000 distinct CDR3 sequences, with 12% occurring only once. Study results and limitations: Clones linked to disease were reported to show significant enrichment in matched ankylosing spondylitis synovial fluid. Some of the motif variants had earlier been found in reactive arthritis patients' fluid and blood. Blood of patients with ankylosing spondylitis appeared to be characterized by a TCR beta motif of about 8 highly homologous variants. As for the disease-linked clones, they showed a CD8+ phenotype and occurred at relatively low frequencies in peripheral blood.

CDR3 length equals 15 residues. CDR1 is SQVTM, CDR2 ANQGSEA, per germline. Trimming left V 5 bases short and J 0 bases short, with 16 bases between. The chain carries TRBV29-1 and TRBJ2-5; TRBD2 is a possible D gene (6 bases). The sample consisted of blood, either unsorted or a sorted T cell fraction (not recorded which). This TCR derives from a male donor with ankylosing spondylitis. For the CDR3, the DNA is TGCAGCGTTCCTGTCCTACTAGCTTACCAAGAGACCCAGTACTTC. Residues: CSVPVLLAYQETQYF. Full variable domain (remainder filled in from reference TRBV29-1 and TRBJ2-5): SAVISQKPSRDICQRGTSLTIQCQVDSQVTMMFWYRQQPGQSLTLIATANQGSEATYESGFVIDKFPISRPNLTFSTLTVSNMSPEDSSIYLCSVPVLLAYQETQYFGPGTRLLVL.